This is a list of T cell receptor beta chains from one sample in a study of OX40 agonist ivuxolimab in advanced cancers. Libraries were prepared by immunoSEQ multiplex PCR; TCRdb keeps only in-frame clonotypes and omits some of them. The sample records just over 60,000 clones, 92% being singletons. Sequencing used CD4+ or CD8+ T cells sorted from blood, obtained in a trial of the OX40 agonist ivuxolimab. These TCRs come from an adult with an advanced solid tumor such as melanoma, head and neck, liver or kidney cancer. CDR3s include the opening cysteine and the closing phenylalanine or tryptophan. A D gene is named only where the DNA matches it firmly. Clone size is given for some rows only: seen once, a few or many times, or a class if the clone is expanded.

NA	TRBD1	TRBV11-2	TRBJ2-5	CASSLGAGGAETQYF	TGTGCCAGCAGCTTAGGGGCAGGGGGCGCGGAGACCCAGTACTTC
NA	TRBD2	TRBV7-2	TRBJ2-2	CASSRAGGQTGELFF	TGTGCCAGCAGCAGAGCGGGGGGGCAAACCGGGGAGCTGTTTTTT
NA	TRBD2	TRBV18	TRBJ2-3	CASSPQLAGFTDTQYF	TGTGCCAGCTCACCCCAGCTAGCGGGGTTCACAGATACGCAGTATTTT
NA	TRBD1	TRBV23-1	TRBJ1-2	CASSPRDRLYGYTF	TGCGCCAGCAGTCCCCGGGACAGGTTATATGGCTACACCTTC
NA	NA	TRBV15	TRBJ1-2	CATSRPSYGYTF	TGTGCCACCAGCAGACCCTCCTATGGCTACACCTTC
NA	TRBD2	TRBV7-9	TRBJ2-1	CASSLGASGGPYNEQFF	TGTGCCAGCAGCTTAGGTGCTAGCGGGGGACCCTACAATGAGCAGTTCTTC
NA	TRBD2	TRBV25-1	TRBJ2-5	CASSESGLGAETQYF	TGTGCCAGCAGTGAGTCGGGACTAGGGGCTGAGACCCAGTACTTC
NA	NA	TRBV7-3	TRBJ1-1	CASSFGRGREETEAFF	TGTGCCAGCAGCTTCGGAAGAGGCAGGGAGGAGACTGAAGCTTTCTTT
NA	TRBD1	TRBV4-2	TRBJ1-2	CASSQEGDRDYGYTF	TGTGCCAGCAGCCAAGAAGGGGACAGGGACTATGGCTACACCTTC
NA	NA	TRBV9	TRBJ1-3	CASSVEGTLSGNTIYF	TGTGCCAGCAGCGTAGAAGGGACGCTCTCTGGAAACACCATATATTTT
NA	NA	TRBV7-3	TRBJ2-5	CASSLTGGLQETQYF	TGTGCCAGCAGCTTAACAGGCGGCCTCCAAGAGACCCAGTACTTC
NA	TRBD1	TRBV5-6	TRBJ1-2	CASSLSGTGDYYGYTF	TGTGCCAGCAGCTTATCCGGGACAGGGGATTACTATGGCTACACCTTC
NA	TRBD1	TRBV27	TRBJ1-5	CASSPGQGFGPQHF	TGTGCCAGCAGTCCCGGACAGGGGTTTGGTCCCCAGCATTTT
NA	TRBD1	TRBV6-1	TRBJ2-3	CASSDRPGQGQADTQYF	TGTGCCAGCAGTGACCGGCCGGGACAGGGTCAGGCAGATACGCAGTATTTT
once	TRBD1	TRBV5-1	TRBJ1-3	CASSLTGPPGNTIYF	TGCGCCAGCAGTCTGACAGGGCCTCCCGGAAACACCATATATTTT
few	NA	TRBV2	TRBJ1-2	CASKREGVGGYGYTF	TGTGCCAGCAAGCGGGAGGGCGTAGGGGGCTATGGCTACACCTTC
NA	NA	TRBV4-2	TRBJ2-2	CASSQEGWNTGELFF	TGTGCCAGCAGCCAAGAAGGCTGGAACACCGGGGAGCTGTTTTTT